This TCR beta chain was captured in a study of HIV-infected patients and healthy controls. Alpha and beta constant-region primers primed reverse transcription of around 500 ng RNA. Alpha and beta chain libraries were made separately by chain-specific third strand synthesis with multiplexing indices. TCRdb passed the 5' RACE reads through MiXCR, listing each CDR3 protein once. The sample lists approximately 9,000 distinct CDR3 sequences; approximately 9.1% were seen once. Antiretroviral therapy had run roughly three months, about 14 weeks, before follow-up blood collection. No cell fractionation was done, so the repertoire covers all unsorted peripheral blood T cells. This clonotype was seen ten or more times. The sequence derives from an adult with HIV infection. The sample in question was blood, obtained during antiretroviral therapy.

CDR3 bases: TGTGCCAGCAGCCAAGGATGGGAAGCTTTCTTT. It yields the protein CASSQGWEAFF. J is TRBJ1-1 and V is TRBV14; D call uncertain. CDR1 SGHDN and CDR2 FVKESK come from the germline V gene. The V end was cut by 1 base, the J end by 8 bases, with 5 bases between. The CDR3 is 11 residues long.